These 4 T cell receptor beta chains came from one sample sequenced in a study of T-cell reconstitution after alpha-beta-depleted transplantation in children. As it was prepared, the TCRbeta library received unique molecular identifiers. MiXCR was run by TCRdb on the PCR reads, yielding one entry per CDR3 protein. The sample lists roughly 180,000 distinct CDR3 sequences, 11% occurring once. The sequencing here drew on PBMCs, taken before TCRalphabeta/CD19-depleted stem cell transplant. The source of these receptors is a boy between 2 and 10 years old with acute myeloid leukemia, due to receive a stem cell transplant.

The CDR3 DNA reads TGTGCCAGCAGTTACGCGGACAGGGTCAGCTCCTATAATTCACCCCTCCACTTT. This codes for CASSYADRVSSYNSPLHF. The chain couples TRBV6-5 to TRBJ1-6; 8 bases line up with TRBD1. V shed 2 bases and J 0 bases; nucleotides not matched to a gene: 6. The CDR3 loop spans 18 amino acids. CDR1 and CDR2 (germline): MNHEY, SVGAGI.

This clonotype was counted ten times or more. V gene TRBV6-6 combines with J gene TRBJ1-5; no clear D. The CDR3 covers 13 residues. The germline V gene encodes CDR1 MNHNY and CDR2 SVGAGI (reference sequence). V was clipped by 8 bases and J by 0 bases, with 8 bases between them. The CDR3 reads CASVNLSNQPQHF. The CDR3 coding sequence is TGTGCCAGCGTCAATCTTAGCAATCAGCCCCAGCATTTT.

This sequence joins TRBV7-2 and TRBJ1-2; the D gene is possibly TRBD1 (5 bases). Trimming removed 1 base from V and 3 bases from J, with 12 bases in between. This CDR3 region has 15 residues. Germline V gene data show CDR1 as SGHTA and CDR2 as FQGNSA. The CDR3 DNA reads as TGTGCCAGCAGCTTAGATGCGGGGCAGGACTATGGCTACACCTTC. Translated: CASSLDAGQDYGYTF. Looking up the rest from reference TRBV7-2 and TRBJ1-2 gives the full variable domain: GAGVSQSPSNKVTEKGKDVELRCDPISGHTALYWYRQSLGQGLEFLIYFQGNSAPDKSGLPSDRFSAERTGGSVSTLTIQRTQQEDSAVYLCASSLDAGQDYGYTFGSGTRLTVV.

This clonotype appeared many times. The gene calls are TRBV28 and TRBJ2-7; the D gene is possibly TRBD2 (6 bases). The CDR3 is 16 amino acids. Between the trimmed V and J ends, which lost 4 bases and 3 bases, there was a span of 19 bases. Germline V gives CDR1 MDHEN, CDR2 SYDVKM. CDR3 sequence: CASSSPSVSIIYEQYF. CDR3 sequence (DNA): TGTGCCAGCAGTTCGCCTAGCGTTTCTATCATCTACGAGCAGTACTTC.